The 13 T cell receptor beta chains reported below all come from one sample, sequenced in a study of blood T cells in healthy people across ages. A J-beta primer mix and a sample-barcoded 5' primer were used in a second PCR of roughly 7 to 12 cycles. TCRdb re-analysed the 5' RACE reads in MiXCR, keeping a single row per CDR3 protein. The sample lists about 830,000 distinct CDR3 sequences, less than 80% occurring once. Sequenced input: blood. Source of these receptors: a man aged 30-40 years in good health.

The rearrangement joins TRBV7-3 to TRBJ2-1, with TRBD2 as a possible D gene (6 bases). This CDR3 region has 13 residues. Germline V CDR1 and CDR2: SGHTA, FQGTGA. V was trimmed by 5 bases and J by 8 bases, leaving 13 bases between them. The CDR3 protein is CASSATSWDEQFF. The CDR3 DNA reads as TGTGCCAGCAGCGCGACTAGTTGGGATGAGCAGTTCTTC. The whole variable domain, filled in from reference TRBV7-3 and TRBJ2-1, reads GAGVSQTPSNKVTEKGKYVELRCDPISGHTALYWYRQSLGQGPEFLIYFQGTGAADDSGLPNDRFFAVRPEGSVSTLKIQRTERGDSAVYLCASSATSWDEQFFGPGTRLTVL.

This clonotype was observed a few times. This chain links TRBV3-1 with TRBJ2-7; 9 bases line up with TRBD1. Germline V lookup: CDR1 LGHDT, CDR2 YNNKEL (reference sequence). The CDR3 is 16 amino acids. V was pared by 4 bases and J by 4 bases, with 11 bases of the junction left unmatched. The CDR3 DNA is TGTGCCAGCAGCCTAAACCACGACAGGGGGAAATACGAGCAGTACTTC. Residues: CASSLNHDRGKYEQYF.

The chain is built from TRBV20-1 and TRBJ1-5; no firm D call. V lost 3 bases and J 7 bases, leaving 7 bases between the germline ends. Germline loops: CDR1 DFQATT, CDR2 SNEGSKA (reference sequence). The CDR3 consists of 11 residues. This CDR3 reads CSASSGQPQHF. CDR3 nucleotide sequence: TGCAGTGCTAGCTCTGGACAGCCCCAGCATTTT.

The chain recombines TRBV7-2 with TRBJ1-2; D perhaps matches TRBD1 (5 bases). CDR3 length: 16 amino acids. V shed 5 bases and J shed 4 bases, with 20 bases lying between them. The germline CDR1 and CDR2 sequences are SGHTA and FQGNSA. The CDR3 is CASSAGSAGGVYGYTF. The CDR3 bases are TGTGCCAGCAGCGCCGGGAGTGCGGGGGGGGTCTATGGCTACACCTTC. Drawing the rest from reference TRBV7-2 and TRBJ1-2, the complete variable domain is GAGVSQSPSNKVTEKGKDVELRCDPISGHTALYWYRQSLGQGLEFLIYFQGNSAPDKSGLPSDRFSAERTGGSVSTLTIQRTQQEDSAVYLCASSAGSAGGVYGYTFGSGTRLTVV.

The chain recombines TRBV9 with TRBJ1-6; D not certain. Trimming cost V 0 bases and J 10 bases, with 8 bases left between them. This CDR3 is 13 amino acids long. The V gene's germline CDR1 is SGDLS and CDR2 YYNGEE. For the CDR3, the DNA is TGTGCCAGCAGCGTAGGAGTTGTGTCACCCCTCCACTTT. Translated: CASSVGVVSPLHF.

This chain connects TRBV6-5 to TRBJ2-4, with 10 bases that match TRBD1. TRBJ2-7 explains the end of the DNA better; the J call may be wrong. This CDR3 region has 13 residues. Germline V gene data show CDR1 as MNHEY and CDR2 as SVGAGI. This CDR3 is CASSFGTGVEQYF. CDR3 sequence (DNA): TGTGCCAGCAGTTTCGGGACAGGGGTCGAGCAGTACTTC.

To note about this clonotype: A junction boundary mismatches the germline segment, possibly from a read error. The CDR3: CASSFGQPTYNEQFF. The CDR3 nucleotides read TGTGCCAGCAGCTTTGGACAGCCGACCTACAATGAGCAGTTCTTT. The V and J genes are TRBV7-2 and TRBJ2-1; D possibly corresponds to TRBD1 (6 bases). The germline gives CDR1 SGHTA, CDR2 FQGNSA. The CDR3 runs 15 residues.

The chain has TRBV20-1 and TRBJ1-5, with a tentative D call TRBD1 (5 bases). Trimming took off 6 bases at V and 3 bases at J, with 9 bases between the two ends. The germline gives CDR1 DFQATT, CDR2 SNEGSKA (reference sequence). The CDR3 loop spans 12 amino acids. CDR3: CSADRSNQPQHF. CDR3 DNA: TGCAGTGCAGACAGATCCAATCAGCCCCAGCATTTT.

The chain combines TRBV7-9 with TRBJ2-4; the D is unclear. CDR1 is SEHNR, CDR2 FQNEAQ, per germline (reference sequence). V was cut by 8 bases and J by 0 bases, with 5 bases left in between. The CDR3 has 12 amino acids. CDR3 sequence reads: CASAPAKNIQYF. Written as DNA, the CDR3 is TGTGCCAGCGCACCAGCCAAAAACATTCAGTACTTC.

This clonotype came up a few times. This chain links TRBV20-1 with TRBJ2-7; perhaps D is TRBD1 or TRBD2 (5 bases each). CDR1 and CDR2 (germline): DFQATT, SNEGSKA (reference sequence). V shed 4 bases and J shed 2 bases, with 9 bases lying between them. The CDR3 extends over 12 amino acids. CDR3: CSATGTTYEQYF. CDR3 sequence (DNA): TGCAGTGCTACCGGGACCACCTACGAGCAGTACTTC.

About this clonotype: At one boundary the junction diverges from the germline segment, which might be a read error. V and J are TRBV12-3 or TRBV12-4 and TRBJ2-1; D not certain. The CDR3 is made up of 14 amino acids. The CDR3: CTSSLVVGYNEQFF. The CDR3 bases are TGTACCAGCAGTTTAGTAGTAGGGTACAATGAGCAGTTCTTC.

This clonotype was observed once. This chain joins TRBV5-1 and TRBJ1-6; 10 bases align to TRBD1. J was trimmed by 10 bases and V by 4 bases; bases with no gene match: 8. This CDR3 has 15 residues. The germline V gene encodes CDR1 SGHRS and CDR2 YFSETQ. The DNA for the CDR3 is TGCGCCAGCAGCCGGGACAGGGGAGGAGGATCACCCCTCCACTTT. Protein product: CASSRDRGGGSPLHF.

The CDR3 nucleotides read TGTGCCATCAGAGAGGACTCGAGCTCCTACAATGAGCAGTTCTTC. It encodes CAIREDSSSYNEQFF. The genes are TRBV10-3 and TRBJ2-1, with a tentative D call TRBD2 (5 bases). Trimming removed 6 bases from V and 0 bases from J, with 12 bases in between. Germline CDR1 is ENHRY and CDR2 is SYGVKD. There are 15 residues in the CDR3.